Below, 4 T cell receptor beta chains from the same sample are listed, as sequenced in a study of tumor and adjacent non-tumor tissue in lung cancer. TCRbeta libraries were built with three rounds of nested PCR, modified from ARM-PCR. TCRdb processed the multiplex PCR reads anew with MiXCR; each CDR3 protein has one entry. This sample carries 65,000 to 85,000 distinct CDR3 sequences, 76% of them seen once, and the ten largest clones take 40% to 55%. This sample's RNA came from whole unsorted tissue. Distant lung tissue was collected more than 3 cm away from the tumor edge. Material: distant non-tumor lung tissue. These receptors were obtained from a man aged 55 to 70 with non-small cell lung cancer.

This chain links TRBV29-1 with TRBJ2-7, with 10 bases that match TRBD2. The CDR3 runs 14 residues. CDR1 and CDR2 (germline): SQVTM, ANQGSEA. V was clipped by 8 bases and J by 13 bases; unmatched bases: 20. The CDR3, as DNA: TGCAGCTTCATCAGCGGGAGGGCAATCCATGAGCGATACTTC. Protein product: CSFISGRAIHERYF.

The gene calls are TRBV13 and TRBJ2-3; no reliable D call. Germline assignment: CDR1 PRHDT and CDR2 FYEKMQ (reference sequence). V was shortened by 3 bases and J by 1 base, with 11 bases between the two germline ends. The CDR3 has 15 amino acids. The CDR3 is CASSFRTSGTDTQYF. The CDR3 nucleotides are TGTGCCAGCAGCTTCCGGACCAGCGGCACAGATACGCAGTATTTT.

The chain has TRBV24-1 and TRBJ2-5; TRBD2 agrees at 15 bases. The junction had 7 bases not matched to a gene; V was cut back by 7 bases and J by 2 bases. The germline V gene encodes CDR1 KGHDR and CDR2 SFDVKD. CDR3 length equals 17 residues. The CDR3 here is CATSNSGTSGGQETQYF. CDR3 coding DNA: TGTGCCACCAGCAATTCGGGGACTAGCGGGGGGCAAGAGACCCAGTACTTC.

This sequence joins TRBV20-1 and TRBJ1-3; 7 bases fit TRBD1. The CDR3 length is 16 residues. V was pared by 0 bases and J by 0 bases, with 5 bases of the junction left unmatched. CDR1 and CDR2 from the germline V gene are DFQATT and SNEGSKA (reference sequence). The CDR3 DNA is TGCAGTGCTAGAGATGCAGGGGGGAGCTCTGGAAACACCATATATTTT. Protein sequence: CSARDAGGSSGNTIYF.